The following is a T cell receptor beta chain sequence with its context. The antigen is undetermined. These data belong to a study of cytomegalovirus exposure and HLA in healthy donors. Notes on the study in general: About 87% or about 30% of the time was how often most TCR beta V segments were productive, according to an earlier analysis. In vitro assays verified that a few CMV-associated chains recognized CMV antigens specifically. Apparent HLA restriction characterized most CMV-associated TCR beta chains in a later analysis.

It was with 60 Vbeta and 13 Jbeta primers that the PCR ran. Produced via immunoSEQ multiplex PCR; TCRdb's table is partial and in-frame only. Its listing shows 150,000 or so clones. The clonotype comes from a woman in her forties or fifties in good health and CMV-seronegative. Sample: PBMCs.

CDR3 sequence: CASSFSSAYRDRGLDGYTF. The CDR3 DNA sequence: TGTGCCAGCAGTTTTTCTAGCGCCTACCGGGACAGGGGCCTTGATGGCTACACCTTC. The chain carries TRBV28 and TRBJ1-2; TRBD1 aligns across 10 bases. Unmatched junction bases numbered 19, after V lost 3 bases and J lost 6 bases. The CDR3 is 19 amino acids. Germline V CDR1 and CDR2: MDHEN, SYDVKM.